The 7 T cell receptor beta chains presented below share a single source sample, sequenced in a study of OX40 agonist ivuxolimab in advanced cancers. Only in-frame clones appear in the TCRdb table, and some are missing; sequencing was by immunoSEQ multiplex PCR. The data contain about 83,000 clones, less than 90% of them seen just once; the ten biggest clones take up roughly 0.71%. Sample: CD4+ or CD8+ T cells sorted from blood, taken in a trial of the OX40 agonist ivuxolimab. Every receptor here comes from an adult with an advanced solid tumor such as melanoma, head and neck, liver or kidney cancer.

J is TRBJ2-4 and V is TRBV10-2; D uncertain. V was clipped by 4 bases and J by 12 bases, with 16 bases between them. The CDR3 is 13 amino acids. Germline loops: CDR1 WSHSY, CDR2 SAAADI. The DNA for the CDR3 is TGCGCCAGCAGTGTAACTGAGGACGCCGCTCAGTACTTC. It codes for CASSVTEDAAQYF.

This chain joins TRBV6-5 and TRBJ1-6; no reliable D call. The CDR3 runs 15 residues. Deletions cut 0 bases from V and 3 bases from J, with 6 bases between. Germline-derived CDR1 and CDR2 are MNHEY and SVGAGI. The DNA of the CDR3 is TGTGCCAGCAGTTACTCGGGCCGCTATAATTCACCCCTCCACTTT. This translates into CASSYSGRYNSPLHF.

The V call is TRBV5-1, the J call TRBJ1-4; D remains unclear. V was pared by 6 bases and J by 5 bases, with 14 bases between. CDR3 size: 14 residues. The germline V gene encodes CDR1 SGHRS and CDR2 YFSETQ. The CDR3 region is CASTSQAPNEKLFF. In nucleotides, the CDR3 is TGCGCCAGCACTTCCCAGGCTCCCAATGAAAAACTGTTTTTT.

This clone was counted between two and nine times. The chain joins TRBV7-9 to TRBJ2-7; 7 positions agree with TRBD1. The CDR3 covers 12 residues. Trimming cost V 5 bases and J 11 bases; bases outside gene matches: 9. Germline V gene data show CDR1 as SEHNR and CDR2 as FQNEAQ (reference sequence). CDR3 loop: CASSPGGDRKYF. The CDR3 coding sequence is TGTGCCAGCAGCCCAGGTGGGGACAGAAAGTACTTC.

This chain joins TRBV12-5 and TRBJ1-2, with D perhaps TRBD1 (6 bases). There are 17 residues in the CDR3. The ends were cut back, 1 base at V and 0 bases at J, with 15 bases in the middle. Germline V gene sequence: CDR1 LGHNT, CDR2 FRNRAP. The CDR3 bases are TGTGCTAGTGGTTTGGCCTCCAGGGGTCTACCTAACTATGGCTACACCTTC. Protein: CASGLASRGLPNYGYTF.

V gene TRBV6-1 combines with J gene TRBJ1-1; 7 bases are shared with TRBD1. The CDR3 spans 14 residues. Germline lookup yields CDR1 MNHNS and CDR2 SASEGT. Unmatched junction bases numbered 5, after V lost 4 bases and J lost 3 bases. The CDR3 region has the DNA TGTGCCAGCAGTGTACAGGGGAGTGACACTGAAGCTTTCTTT. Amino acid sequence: CASSVQGSDTEAFF.

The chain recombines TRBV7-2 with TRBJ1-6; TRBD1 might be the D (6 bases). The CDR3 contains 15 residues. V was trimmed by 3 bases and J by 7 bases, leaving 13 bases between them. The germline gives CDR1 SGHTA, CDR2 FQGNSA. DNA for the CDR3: TGTGCCAGCAGCTTCGACAGGACGGGGAATTCACCCCTCCACTTT. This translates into CASSFDRTGNSPLHF.